This T cell receptor beta chain stems from a study of T cells in Graves' hyperthyroidism and ophthalmopathy. The overall study: Staff took peripheral blood when the initial diagnosis was made, before any treatment began.

Findings of the study overall: Ophthalmopathy and stable hyperthyroidism were told apart by a 13 V-J model.

Around 10 ml of fresh peripheral blood supplied the PBMCs. Germline CDR1 is SEHNR and CDR2 is FQNEAQ (reference sequence). V shed 0 bases and J shed 3 bases, with 14 bases lying between them. The CDR3 contains 16 residues. RNA transcripts yielded amplified TCR beta CDR3 regions. HTBI primers drove first-round RT-PCR of the TCR CDR3. TCRdb called the multiplex PCR reads again in MiXCR, with one record for every CDR3 protein. Among a few hundred thousand distinct CDR3 sequences listed, around 14% were seen once. This clonotype was picked up a small number of times. Its antigen remains unknown. V and J are TRBV7-9 and TRBJ1-2; TRBD1 is a possible D gene (5 bases). Material: blood. The TCR comes from a woman in her twenties or thirties with Graves' hyperthyroidism. CDR3 sequence reads: CASSLAGGGSDYGYTF. CDR3 nucleotide sequence: TGTGCCAGCAGCTTAGCCGGGGGGGGGTCCGACTATGGCTACACCTTC.